These 15 T cell receptor beta chains originate from one sample sequenced in a study of cytomegalovirus exposure and HLA in healthy donors. Method: immunoSEQ multiplex PCR; TCRdb's copy keeps in-frame clones and lacks some. The sample comprises some 63,000 clones, more than 70% of which are singletons, and 0.95% to 1.5% rests with the top ten. The specimen was PBMCs. The receptors here all came from a woman aged 18 to 35 in good health and CMV-seronegative.

The chain joins TRBV27 to TRBJ1-5; 7 bases match TRBD1. The V gene end was trimmed by 6 bases and the J gene end by 6 bases; junction bases not matched to a gene: 11. The CDR3 sequence is 15 residues long. The germline gives CDR1 MNHEY, CDR2 SMNVEV (reference sequence). Here the CDR3 reads CASRMIQGIGQPQHF. In DNA, the CDR3 is TGTGCCAGCAGGATGATACAGGGGATCGGTCAGCCCCAGCATTTT.

V and J are TRBV5-4 and TRBJ2-5; D is uncertain. The germline V and J ends were trimmed by 1 base and 5 bases, with 9 bases remaining between them. There are 13 residues in the CDR3. CDR1 is SGHNT, CDR2 YYREEE, per germline (reference sequence). CDR3 DNA sequence: TGTGCCAGCAGCTTGACCGGGTTGGAGACCCAGTACTTC. This sequence encodes CASSLTGLETQYF. Using reference TRBV5-4 and TRBJ2-5 for the parts outside the CDR3, the full variable domain is ETGVTQSPTHLIKTRGQQVTLRCSSQSGHNTVSWYQQALGQGPQFIFQYYREEENGRGNFPPRFSGLQFPNYSSELNVNALELDDSALYLCASSLTGLETQYFGPGTRLLVL.

This chain joins TRBV5-1 and TRBJ2-3, with 11 positions matching TRBD1. Germline loops: CDR1 SGHRS, CDR2 YFSETQ. The length of the CDR3 is 17 residues. V was clipped by 4 bases and J by 6 bases; unmatched bases: 13. CDR3 loop: CASSGGGTGGPGDTQYF. In DNA, the CDR3 is TGCGCCAGCAGCGGAGGCGGGACAGGGGGTCCGGGGGATACGCAGTATTTT. The full variable domain, with the rest looked up from reference TRBV5-1 and TRBJ2-3, is KAGVTQTPRYLIKTRGQQVTLSCSPISGHRSVSWYQQTPGQGLQFLFEYFSETQRNKGNFPGRFSGRQFSNSRSEMNVSTLELGDSALYLCASSGGGTGGPGDTQYFGPGTRLTVL.

The rearrangement links TRBV19 to TRBJ1-1; unclear D gene. This CDR3 has 13 residues. V was pared by 5 bases and J by 1 base, with 8 bases between. Germline V gene lookup returns CDR1 LNHDA and CDR2 SQIVND (reference sequence). CDR3: CASSVTANTEAFF. CDR3 coding DNA: TGTGCCAGTAGTGTAACAGCGAACACTGAAGCTTTCTTT.

The gene calls are TRBV5-5 and TRBJ2-1, with D possibly matching TRBD1 (5 bases). V was cut by 0 bases and J by 8 bases, with 12 bases left in between. Germline loops: CDR1 SGHKS, CDR2 YYEKEE (reference sequence). This CDR3 is built from 14 residues. The CDR3 is CASSLVQVPYEQFF. DNA of the CDR3: TGTGCCAGCAGCTTGGTACAGGTTCCGTATGAGCAGTTCTTC.

This chain links TRBV5-1 with TRBJ2-1, with 12 bases fitting TRBD2. Germline trimming cut 4 bases from V and 3 bases from J; bases unmatched to any gene: 5. The CDR3 loop spans 16 amino acids. The germline V gene has CDR1 SGHRS and CDR2 YFSETQ. CDR3 protein: CASSVMTSGGYNEQFF. The CDR3, as DNA: TGCGCCAGCAGCGTCATGACTAGCGGGGGCTACAATGAGCAGTTCTTC.

The V call is TRBV6-1, the J call TRBJ1-2; 7 bases fit TRBD1. The CDR3 length is 13 residues. Germline-derived CDR1 and CDR2 are MNHNS and SASEGT. V was pared by 2 bases and J by 7 bases, with 4 bases of the junction left unmatched. CDR3 protein: CASSESRGSGYTF. The CDR3 coding sequence is TGTGCCAGCAGTGAATCCAGGGGGTCTGGCTACACCTTC.

The CDR3, as DNA: TGTGCCAGTGGGGGCAGGGATTCTGCAACTAATGAAAAACTGTTTTTT. Translation: CASGGRDSATNEKLFF. The rearrangement uses TRBV7-8 and TRBJ1-4, with a weak D call TRBD1 (6 bases). The CDR3 has 16 residues. V was cut by 9 bases and J by 0 bases, with 17 bases left in between. Germline assignment: CDR1 SGHVS and CDR2 FQNEAQ.

The V and J genes are TRBV5-5 and TRBJ2-2; no clear D gene. From germline, CDR1 is SGHKS and CDR2 YYEKEE (reference sequence). The CDR3 spans 14 residues. V was clipped by 1 base and J by 4 bases, with 8 bases between them. The CDR3 loop reads CASSLLMSTGELFF. CDR3 nucleotides: TGTGCCAGCAGCTTGCTAATGAGCACCGGGGAGCTGTTTTTT.

The chain is built from TRBV11-2 and TRBJ1-1; TRBD1 is a possible D gene (5 bases). Trimming removed 5 bases at V and 1 base at J, with 8 bases between. The CDR3 is 13 residues long. CDR1 is SGHAT, CDR2 FQNNGV, per germline. The CDR3 DNA reads TGTGCCAGCAGCCAGGGCCGGAACACTGAAGCTTTCTTT. Its protein product is CASSQGRNTEAFF.

The rearrangement uses TRBV27 and TRBJ2-3; 12 nucleotides align to TRBD2. Trimming cost V 4 bases and J 5 bases; bases outside gene matches: 4. CDR1 and CDR2 from the germline V gene are MNHEY and SMNVEV (reference sequence). The CDR3 has 15 residues. The CDR3 sequence is CASSSRLAGVDTQYF. DNA of the CDR3: TGTGCCAGCAGTTCCAGACTAGCGGGAGTAGATACGCAGTATTTT.

The V gene is TRBV28, the J gene TRBJ1-2; D call uncertain. Germline V gene sequence: CDR1 MDHEN, CDR2 SYDVKM. The V and J ends lost 3 bases and 0 bases respectively, with 5 bases between them. This CDR3 has 13 amino acids. The CDR3 DNA is TGTGCCAGCAGTTTTCCAGCTAACTATGGCTACACCTTC. Its translation: CASSFPANYGYTF.

The V gene is TRBV9, the J gene TRBJ2-2; D gene ambiguous. Germline V gene lookup returns CDR1 SGDLS and CDR2 YYNGEE. The CDR3 has 8 residues. Trimming stripped 9 bases from V and 10 bases from J, with 4 bases between. CDR3 sequence (DNA): TGTGCCATCAAGGAGCTGTTTTTT. Protein product: CAIKELFF.

The chain is built from TRBV5-4 and TRBJ2-5; D unclear. V dropped 1 base and J dropped 3 bases, with 13 bases sitting between them. The CDR3 contains 15 residues. From germline, CDR1 is SGHNT and CDR2 YYREEE (reference sequence). CDR3 coding DNA: TGTGCCAGCAGCTTGCAACTGGGCTCTGAAGAGACCCAGTACTTC. This codes for CASSLQLGSEETQYF.

This rearrangement joins TRBV6-5 to TRBJ2-7; 9 bases map to TRBD1. Germline V lookup: CDR1 MNHEY, CDR2 SVGAGI. The CDR3 is made up of 14 amino acids. V shed 6 bases and J 1 base; nucleotides not matched to a gene: 4. This chain's CDR3 is CASRKQGASYEQYF. Here the CDR3 DNA reads TGTGCCAGCAGGAAACAGGGGGCATCCTACGAGCAGTACTTC.